This T cell receptor beta chain was retrieved from a study of shared clonotypes between healthy human individuals. Study outcomes and limitations: Clonotype sharing across donors was expected to vary with sequencing depth. When naive CD4 clonotypes were compared across several donors, approximately 5% were shared.

Deletions cut 5 bases from V and 2 bases from J, with 10 bases between. This CDR3 contains 14 residues. The germline V gene has CDR1 MNHEY and CDR2 SVGAGI. For this clone: Its target is unknown.

CD45RO negativity and positive selection for CCR7 defined naive CD8 cells, a population that excluded terminally differentiated effector memory CD45RA+ cells. Produced via immunoSEQ multiplex PCR; TCRdb's table is partial and in-frame only. The table lists 750,000 to 1,000,000 clones, 92% of them singletons. The source is a man younger than 40 in good health. The chain links TRBV6-5 to TRBJ2-1, with D maybe TRBD2 (6 bases). The sample comprised naive CD8+ T cells sorted from blood. CDR3 nucleotide sequence: TGTGCCAGCAGTCCAAGCGGGCCCTACAATGAGCAGTTCTTC. Residues: CASSPSGPYNEQFF.